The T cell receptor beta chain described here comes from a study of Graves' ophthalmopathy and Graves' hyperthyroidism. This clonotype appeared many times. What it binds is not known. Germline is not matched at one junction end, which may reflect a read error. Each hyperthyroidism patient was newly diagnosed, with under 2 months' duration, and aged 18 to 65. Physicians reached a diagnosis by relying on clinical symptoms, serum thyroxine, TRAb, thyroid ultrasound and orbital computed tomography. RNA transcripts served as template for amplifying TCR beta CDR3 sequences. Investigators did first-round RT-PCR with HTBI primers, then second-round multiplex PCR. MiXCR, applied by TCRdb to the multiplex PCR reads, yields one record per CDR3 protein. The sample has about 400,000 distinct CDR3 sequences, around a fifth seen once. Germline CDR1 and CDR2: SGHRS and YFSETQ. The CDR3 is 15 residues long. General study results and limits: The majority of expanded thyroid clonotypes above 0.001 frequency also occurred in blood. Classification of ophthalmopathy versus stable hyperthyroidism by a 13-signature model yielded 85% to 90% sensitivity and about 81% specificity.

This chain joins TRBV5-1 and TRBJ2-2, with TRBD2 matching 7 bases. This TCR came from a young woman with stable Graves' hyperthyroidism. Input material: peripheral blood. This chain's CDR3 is CASSLAGANTGELFF. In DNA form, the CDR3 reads TGTGCCAGCAGCTTGGCGGGAGCGAACACCGGGGAGCTGTTTTTT. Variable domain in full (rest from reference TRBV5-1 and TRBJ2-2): KAGVTQTPRYLIKTRGQQVTLSCSPISGHRSVSWYQQTPGQGLQFLFEYFSETQRNKGNFPGRFSGRQFSNSRSEMNVSTLELGDSALYLCASSLAGANTGELFFGEGSRLTVL.